Following are 25 T cell receptor beta chains from one sample sequenced in a study of T cell responses to AZD1222 COVID-19 vaccine. Clones were sequenced by immunoSEQ multiplex PCR, and TCRdb holds only the in-frame ones, with some missing. The sample consists of about 170,000 clones, approximately 95% of them appearing once. The sample was peripheral blood, taken on day 0 of AZD1222 vaccination. Receptor source: an adult in good health.

V usage is TRBV5-1 and J usage is TRBJ1-2, with 7 bases that match TRBD1. Germline lookup yields CDR1 SGHRS and CDR2 YFSETQ. This CDR3 region has 14 residues. V dropped 3 bases and J dropped 10; count of bases not matched to a gene: 12. CDR3 amino acids: CASSSQGGFLDYTF. As DNA, the CDR3 is TGCGCCAGCAGCTCGCAGGGGGGTTTTTTAGACTACACCTTC.

This chain links TRBV9 with TRBJ2-7, with a tentative D call TRBD1 (6 bases). The ends were cut back, 4 bases at V and 2 bases at J, with 10 bases in the middle. This CDR3 spans 13 amino acids. From germline, CDR1 is SGDLS and CDR2 YYNGEE. The DNA of the CDR3 is TGTGCCAGCAGCATGACAGGTCCCTACGAGCAGTACTTC. It yields the protein CASSMTGPYEQYF.

The chain employs TRBV11-2 and TRBJ1-2; D gene uncertain. CDR3 length: 12 amino acids. Germline V lookup: CDR1 SGHAT, CDR2 FQNNGV. V lost 4 bases, J lost 2 bases, and 5 bases lay in between. In DNA, the CDR3 is TGTGCCAGCAGCTCACGAAACTATGGCTACACCTTC. It yields the protein CASSSRNYGYTF.

The rearrangement links TRBV5-6 to TRBJ1-2; the D gene is possibly TRBD1 (5 bases). The CDR3 is made up of 17 amino acids. Trimming removed 3 bases from V and 4 bases from J, with 22 bases in between. Germline V CDR1 and CDR2: SGHDT, YYEEEE. CDR3 in DNA: TGTGCCAGCAGCTCCCTTGCGTCGGGGGGTGGTCTCTATGGCTACACCTTC. It translates to CASSSLASGGGLYGYTF.

This chain uses TRBV10-1 with TRBJ1-1; D possibly corresponds to TRBD1 (5 bases). The CDR3 runs 19 residues. Trimming removed 3 bases from V and 1 base from J, with 24 bases in between. Germline V gives CDR1 WNHNN, CDR2 SYGVQD (reference sequence). The CDR3 region is CASSDHRRGRERKNTEAFF. CDR3 DNA sequence: TGCGCCAGCAGTGATCACCGTCGGGGGAGGGAGAGGAAGAACACTGAAGCTTTCTTT.

This clone showed up just once. V is TRBV5-4 and J is TRBJ2-7; 11 nucleotides align to TRBD2. CDR3 size: 15 residues. The V gene's germline CDR1 is SGHNT and CDR2 YYREEE (reference sequence). V shed 3 bases and J 0 bases; nucleotides not matched to a gene: 2. The CDR3 bases are TGTGCCAGCAGCTCCACTAGCGGGAGCTCCTACGAGCAGTACTTC. Translating it yields CASSSTSGSSYEQYF.

The rearrangement links TRBV6-6 to TRBJ2-2; perhaps TRBD1 as D (5 bases). The CDR3 runs 14 residues. Germline values: CDR1 MNHNY, CDR2 SVGAGI (reference sequence). V was pared by 0 bases and J by 4 bases, with 6 bases between. The CDR3 DNA sequence: TGTGCCAGCAGTTACTCAAGGGGCACCGGGGAGCTGTTTTTT. Protein product: CASSYSRGTGELFF.

The chain uses TRBV19 and TRBJ2-1; the D gene is possibly TRBD1 (5 bases). V was trimmed by 5 bases and J by 7 bases, leaving 15 bases between them. CDR3 size: 14 residues. CDR1 and CDR2 from the germline V gene are LNHDA and SQIVND (reference sequence). DNA for the CDR3: TGTGCCAGTAGTCCCCCGGCCCCAGGGAATGAGCAGTTCTTC. Its translation is CASSPPAPGNEQFF.

The chain is built from TRBV9 and TRBJ1-1; a weak D match, TRBD1 (5 bases). The germline gives CDR1 SGDLS, CDR2 YYNGEE. V lost 2 bases and J lost 3, with 14 bases in between. This CDR3 is built from 15 residues. CDR3 in DNA: TGTGCCAGCAGCGTGTCGGACATACCTGACACTGAAGCTTTCTTT. Translation gives CASSVSDIPDTEAFF.

The rearrangement uses TRBV12-3 or TRBV12-4 and TRBJ1-5; TRBD1 matches at 7 bases. The V gene end was trimmed by 9 bases and the J gene end by 5 bases; junction bases not matched to a gene: 7. The CDR3 has 13 amino acids. In nucleotides, the CDR3 is TGTGCCAGTACCGGGACAGCTCATCAGCCCCAGCATTTT. As protein: CASTGTAHQPQHF.

CDR3 DNA sequence: TGTGCCAGCAGGCCAGCGGAGTACCAAGAGACCCAGTACTTC. It translates to CASRPAEYQETQYF. The chain has TRBV7-2 and TRBJ2-5; possibly TRBD2 for D (5 bases). Germline assignment: CDR1 SGHTA and CDR2 FQGNSA. The CDR3 loop spans 14 amino acids. V gave up 6 bases and J gave up 0 bases, with 11 bases separating them.

The rearrangement links TRBV4-1 to TRBJ2-1; TRBD2 aligns across 11 bases. Germline CDR1 is MGHRA and CDR2 is YSYEKL. V shed 0 bases and J 9 bases; nucleotides not matched to a gene: 4. The CDR3 length is 15 residues. CDR3 amino acids: CASSQDPGLAVEQFF. CDR3 sequence (DNA): TGCGCCAGCAGCCAAGATCCGGGACTAGCGGTTGAGCAGTTCTTC.

The rearrangement joins TRBV30 to TRBJ1-4, with unresolved D. V shed 0 bases and J shed 7 bases, with 12 bases lying between them. In germline, CDR1 is GTSNPN, CDR2 SVGIG (reference sequence). The CDR3 loop spans 14 amino acids. CDR3 amino acids: CAWSVLTPSEKLFF. The CDR3 DNA follows: TGTGCCTGGAGTGTACTCACCCCGAGTGAAAAACTGTTTTTT.

The V call is TRBV3-1 (or the pseudogene TRBV3-2), the J call TRBJ2-5; 8 bases are shared with TRBD1. This CDR3 region has 14 residues. Germline values: CDR1 LGHDT, CDR2 YNNKEL (reference sequence). The junction had 4 bases not matched to a gene; V was cut back by 4 bases and J by 3 bases. The CDR3 coding sequence is TGTGCCAGCAGCCGAATGACAGGGGAAGAGACCCAGTACTTC. Its translation is CASSRMTGEETQYF.

The rearrangement uses TRBV23-1 and TRBJ2-2; D tentatively reads TRBD1 or TRBD2 (5 bases each). TRBV23-1 is an ORF, and what it does is uncertain. Trimming cost V 4 bases and J 5 bases, with 5 bases left between them. The CDR3 extends over 12 amino acids. The CDR3, as DNA: TGCGCCAGCAGTCGGGGGACCGGGGAGCTGTTTTTT. Translation gives CASSRGTGELFF.

Here the CDR3 DNA reads TGTGCCAGCAGCTTGGTCTTGGGAGCAGAGACCCAGTACTTC. This sequence encodes CASSLVLGAETQYF. This chain uses TRBV5-6 with TRBJ2-5, with a tentative D call TRBD2 (5 bases). The CDR3 is made up of 14 amino acids. CDR1 and CDR2 (germline): SGHDT, YYEEEE. V was clipped by 0 bases and J by 4 bases, with 10 bases between them.

This chain uses TRBV18 with TRBJ1-1; no reliable D call. V was cut by 3 bases and J by 2 bases, with 13 bases left in between. Looked up from germline, CDR1 is KGHSH and CDR2 is LQKENI. The CDR3 length is 15 residues. For the CDR3, the DNA is TGTGCCAGCTCACCGTTTGTAGAGACAAACACTGAAGCTTTCTTT. Its translation: CASSPFVETNTEAFF.

This chain connects TRBV6-5 to TRBJ1-3; D remains ambiguous. V lost 8 bases and J lost 0, with 8 bases in between. Looked up from germline, CDR1 is MNHEY and CDR2 is SVGAGI. This CDR3 is 13 amino acids long. Here the CDR3 DNA reads TGTGCCAGCCAGAGCTACTCTGGAAACACCATATATTTT. Its translation is CASQSYSGNTIYF.

The chain joins TRBV6-1 to TRBJ2-1; 10 bases fit TRBD2. J was trimmed by 15 bases and V by 2 bases; bases with no gene match: 10. The CDR3 covers 14 residues. CDR1 and CDR2 (germline): MNHNS, SASEGT. CDR3 nucleotide sequence: TGTGCCAGCAGTGAAACCCTCTGGACTAGCGGAGGGTTCTTC. It translates to CASSETLWTSGGFF.

The chain employs TRBV6-5 and TRBJ1-6; a weak D match, TRBD1 (6 bases). The CDR3 covers 15 residues. The V end lost 2 bases, the J end lost 10 bases, and 15 bases lay between the germline ends. CDR1 MNHEY and CDR2 SVGAGI come from the germline V gene. The CDR3: CASSYTGRQGSPLHF. The CDR3, as DNA: TGTGCCAGCAGTTACACAGGGCGCCAAGGATCACCCCTCCACTTT.

The J gene is TRBJ2-7, the V gene TRBV6-5; 12 bases agree with TRBD2. The CDR3 runs to 15 residues. V shed 5 bases and J 6 bases; nucleotides not matched to a gene: 8. CDR1 is MNHEY and CDR2 is SVGAGI in the germline V gene. The CDR3 DNA sequence: TGTGCCAGCAGTCAACTAGCGGGAGGAAGACTCGAGCAGTACTTC. This gives the protein CASSQLAGGRLEQYF.

This rearrangement joins TRBV6-5 to TRBJ1-1, with 8 positions matching TRBD1. Germline V gene lookup returns CDR1 MNHEY and CDR2 SVGAGI. V was clipped by 10 bases and J by 1 base; unmatched bases: 8. CDR3 length equals 14 residues. As DNA, the CDR3 is TGTGCCACCCCGGAGGACAGGGAGAACACTGAAGCTTTCTTT. This codes for CATPEDRENTEAFF.

This chain connects TRBV5-6 to TRBJ2-1; tentative D call: TRBD2 (6 bases). CDR1 and CDR2 (germline): SGHDT, YYEEEE. The CDR3 runs to 13 residues. Trimming removed 2 bases at V and 10 bases at J, with 13 bases between. The DNA of the CDR3 is TGTGCCAGCAGCTTACGACTAGTAGGCGAGCAGTTCTTC. Translating gives CASSLRLVGEQFF.

This rearrangement joins TRBV4-2 to TRBJ2-1, with D maybe TRBD1 (5 bases). In germline, CDR1 is LGHNA, CDR2 YNFKEQ. Trimming took 3 bases from V and 6 from J, leaving 18 bases between them. This CDR3 has 16 amino acids. This CDR3 reads CASSQIRQSTGNEQFF. The CDR3 coding sequence is TGTGCCAGCAGCCAGATAAGACAGTCAACCGGCAATGAGCAGTTCTTC.

This clone turned up a few times. The chain joins TRBV11-3 to TRBJ1-1, with D possibly TRBD1 on 5 matching bases. The germline gives CDR1 SGHNT, CDR2 YENEEA. This CDR3 spans 15 amino acids. The V gene lost 1 base and the J gene lost 1 base, with 10 bases spanning the gap. The CDR3 region has the DNA TGTGCCAGCAGCTTAGGAGGGACCAGGAACACTGAAGCTTTCTTT. This codes for CASSLGGTRNTEAFF.